This T cell receptor beta chain was profiled in a study of OX40 agonist ivuxolimab in advanced cancers. Patients were ineligible given autoimmune disease history or systemic immunosuppression. The protocol was immunoSEQ multiplex PCR, while the TCRdb copy is restricted to in-frame clones and leaves out a portion. The sample yields 82,000 or so clones, around 83% seen once. Trimming pared 7 bases from V and 6 bases from J, leaving 19 bases between. The CDR3 is made up of 14 amino acids. The germline V gene has CDR1 SNHLY and CDR2 FYNNEI. The sequenced sample was CD4+ or CD8+ T cells sorted from blood, obtained in a trial of the OX40 agonist ivuxolimab. The sequence was collected from an adult with an advanced solid tumor such as melanoma, head and neck, liver or kidney cancer. The V gene is TRBV2, the J gene TRBJ2-7, with a possible D match to TRBD1 (6 bases). In DNA form, the CDR3 reads TGTGCCAGCACGGCGCAGGGGCGAGTGGGCGAGCAGTACTTC. Translated: CASTAQGRVGEQYF.